These T cell receptor beta chains were read from a single sample in a study of cytomegalovirus exposure and HLA in healthy donors. Only in-frame clones appear in the TCRdb table, and some are missing; sequencing was by immunoSEQ multiplex PCR. This table has roughly 200,000 clones, more than 65% appearing once. The sample was PBMCs. Every receptor here comes from a female donor in good health and CMV-seronegative. Both conserved end residues are part of each CDR3. Each record gives: V gene, clone size, J gene, D gene, CDR3 protein, CDR3 DNA. A D gene is named only where the DNA matches it firmly. Clone size, where shown, is once, few, many, or a class for clones that have expanded.

TRBV19	-	TRBJ1-2	TRBD1	CASSSWTGGLYGYTF	TGTGCCAGTAGTTCGTGGACAGGGGGCTTATATGGCTACACCTTC
TRBV28	-	TRBJ2-7	-	CASSYSFYEQYF	TGTGCCAGCAGCTATAGCTTCTACGAGCAGTACTTC
TRBV2	-	TRBJ1-1	-	CASSEETGSLNTEAFF	TGTGCCAGCAGTGAAGAGACAGGCTCCTTGAACACTGAAGCTTTCTTT
TRBV11-2	-	TRBJ2-7	TRBD1	CASSLPGQGYYEQYF	TGTGCCAGCAGCTTACCGGGACAGGGGTACTACGAGCAGTACTTC
TRBV7-2	few	TRBJ2-7	TRBD1	CASSFGQGRIYEQYF	TGTGCCAGCAGCTTCGGACAGGGGCGTATCTACGAGCAGTACTTC
TRBV5-1	-	TRBJ2-1	TRBD2	CASSSGLAGKEYNEQFF	TGCGCCAGCAGCTCGGGACTAGCGGGAAAAGAATACAATGAGCAGTTCTTC
TRBV10-2	-	TRBJ2-2	-	CASRGLREVATGELFF	TGCGCCAGCAGGGGTTTGAGGGAAGTGGCCACCGGGGAGCTGTTTTTT
TRBV7-3	-	TRBJ2-1	TRBD1	CASSLTGINEQFF	TGTGCCAGCAGTTTGACAGGGATCAATGAGCAGTTCTTC
TRBV27	-	TRBJ2-7	TRBD2	CASSPGGPIYEQYF	TGTGCCAGCAGTCCGGGGGGTCCGATCTACGAGCAGTACTTC
TRBV15	few	TRBJ2-1	-	CATSRLKNNEQFF	TGTGCCACCAGCAGGCTAAAAAACAATGAGCAGTTCTTC
TRBV7-9	few	TRBJ2-1	TRBD2	CASSLSLAGVYDEQFF	TGTGCCAGCAGCTTATCTCTAGCGGGAGTTTACGATGAGCAGTTCTTC
TRBV14	-	TRBJ2-7	-	CASSQGNRWGEQYF	TGTGCCAGCAGCCAAGGGAACAGGTGGGGCGAGCAGTACTTC
TRBV11-3	-	TRBJ2-1	-	CASTLRSSSYNEQFF	TGTGCCAGCACCCTCCGATCTAGCTCCTACAATGAGCAGTTCTTC
TRBV30	-	TRBJ2-1	TRBD2	CAWSVISGRIYNEQFF	TGTGCCTGGAGTGTGATTAGCGGGAGGATCTACAATGAGCAGTTCTTC
TRBV21-1	once	TRBJ2-1	-	CASSKWVAGEQFF	TGTGCCAGCAGCAAATGGGTGGCAGGGGAGCAGTTCTTC
TRBV29-1	-	TRBJ2-7	-	CSVVGEVAKQYF	TGCAGCGTTGTCGGAGAAGTAGCAAAGCAGTACTTC
TRBV7-2	-	TRBJ2-7	TRBD2	CASSSKAGGSYEQYF	TGTGCCAGCAGTTCTAAAGCGGGAGGCTCCTACGAGCAGTACTTC
TRBV2	-	TRBJ2-2	TRBD2	CASKGTSGSAGELFF	TGTGCCAGCAAAGGGACTAGCGGGAGCGCCGGGGAGCTGTTTTTT
TRBV6-1	-	TRBJ1-5	TRBD1	CASSPRQGYQPQHF	TGTGCCAGCAGCCCAAGACAGGGTTATCAGCCCCAGCATTTT
TRBV5-1	-	TRBJ1-5	-	CASSLDSPSNQPQHF	TGCGCCAGCAGCTTGGACAGCCCTAGCAATCAGCCCCAGCATTTT
TRBV7-8	-	TRBJ2-1	-	CASSFGRGLVRGEQFF	TGTGCCAGCAGCTTCGGACGGGGTTTGGTGCGCGGTGAGCAGTTCTTC
TRBV11-2	-	TRBJ2-5	-	CASSLRAAVGEETQYF	TGTGCCAGCAGCTTAAGGGCCGCGGTGGGAGAAGAGACCCAGTACTTC
TRBV2	few	TRBJ1-1	-	CATNTGNTEAFF	TGTGCCACCAATACGGGGAACACTGAAGCTTTCTTT
TRBV28	-	TRBJ1-2	-	CASISWGDDYGYTF	TGTGCCAGCATTTCCTGGGGGGACGACTATGGCTACACCTTC
TRBV14	-	TRBJ2-3	TRBD2	CASSQAGRSTDTQYF	TGTGCCAGCAGCCAAGCCGGGAGGAGCACAGATACGCAGTATTTT
TRBV16	-	TRBJ1-2	-	CASSAKSGGQRYGYTF	TGTGCCAGCAGCGCTAAGTCAGGAGGGCAGAGGTATGGCTACACCTTC
TRBV19	-	TRBJ1-3	-	CASNAAETGNTIYF	TGTGCCAGTAATGCAGCGGAAACTGGAAACACCATATATTTT
TRBV19	-	TRBJ2-7	TRBD2	CASSPSSGVEQYF	TGTGCCAGTAGCCCCTCTAGCGGGGTAGAGCAGTACTTC
TRBV5-4	-	TRBJ1-1	TRBD1	CASSLLWSQGRINTEAFF	TGTGCCAGCAGCTTGCTCTGGTCACAGGGGAGGATTAACACTGAAGCTTTCTTT
TRBV7-3	few	TRBJ2-1	TRBD2	CASSPVGLAGGNEQFF	TGTGCCAGCAGCCCCGTGGGTCTAGCGGGAGGAAATGAGCAGTTCTTC
TRBV19	-	TRBJ2-1	TRBD2	CASHKTSGINNEQFF	TGTGCCAGCCATAAGACTAGCGGGATTAACAATGAGCAGTTCTTC
TRBV6-5	once	TRBJ1-1	-	CASSSRQGTRNTEAFF	TGTGCCAGCAGTTCGAGGCAGGGTACGCGGAACACTGAAGCTTTCTTT